This is a list of T cell receptor beta chains from one sample in a study of identical twins. MiXCR, run by TCRdb on the 5' RACE reads, gives a single entry per CDR3 protein. The sample shows approximately 550,000 distinct CDR3 sequences, approximately 20% of them seen only once. The same specimen was also included in a second study, on yellow fever vaccine responses in identical twins.

The sequenced sample consisted of CD4+ T cells sorted from blood. These receptors originate from a woman aged 18-30 years in good health. Each CDR3 is given with its conserved first and last residue. A D gene is named only where the DNA matches it firmly. Clone size is shown for a subset of rows, as once, few, many or a class of expanded clone.

clone size	J gene	V gene	D gene	CDR3 DNA	CDR3 protein
few	TRBJ1-1	TRBV12-3/TRBV12-4	.	TGTGCCAGCAGTTTAGTCCGGGGCCATGAAGCTTTCTTT	CASSLVRGHEAFF
.	TRBJ2-2	TRBV7-2	.	TGTGCCAGCAGCCGCTCCACAGTGAACACCGGGGAGCTGTTTTTT	CASSRSTVNTGELFF
.	TRBJ1-6	TRBV10-2	.	TGCACCAGCAGCCAGCAGAGCTCCTATAATTCACCCCTCCACTTT	CTSSQQSSYNSPLHF
.	TRBJ2-7	TRBV27	TRBD2	TGTGCCAGCAGTTACAGCGGGAGGAACTACGAGCAGTACTTC	CASSYSGRNYEQYF
few	TRBJ1-5	TRBV29-1	TRBD1	TGCAGCGTTGGACAGGGGCGCAATCAGCCCCAGCATTTT	CSVGQGRNQPQHF
.	TRBJ1-1	TRBV15	.	TGTGCCACCAGCAGAGATCGTGGGGGGAACACTGAAGCTTTCTTT	CATSRDRGGNTEAFF
few	TRBJ2-1	TRBV12-3/TRBV12-4	TRBD2	TGTGCCAGCACCCTTGGGCTAGCGGCAGGCAATGAGCAGTTCTTC	CASTLGLAAGNEQFF
.	TRBJ2-1	TRBV7-2	.	TGTGCCAGCAGCTTAGTGGGGGAAGGCCACTGGGGAGAGCAGTTCTTC	CASSLVGEGHWGEQFF
.	TRBJ2-3	TRBV12-3/TRBV12-4	.	TGTGCCAGCAGTTTAAACGTGGGGGGCCCCACAGATACGCAGTATTTT	CASSLNVGGPTDTQYF
few	TRBJ2-7	TRBV10-2	TRBD1	TGCGCCAGCAGTGAGCCGGGACAGGGTCGCTACGAGCAGTACTTC	CASSEPGQGRYEQYF
few	TRBJ2-3	TRBV10-3	.	TGTGCCATCAGTGAGCGCAACGTTGCAGGAAGTTCCACAGATACGCAGTATTTT	CAISERNVAGSSTDTQYF
.	TRBJ2-1	TRBV11-2	.	TGTGCCAGCAGCTTAGATCGCTTTTTCGGGACCTACAATGAGCAGTTCTTC	CASSLDRFFGTYNEQFF
few	TRBJ1-1	TRBV6-5	TRBD1	TGTGCCAGCAGTTACTCGGGGCAGGGGGAAAGTGAAGCTTTCTTT	CASSYSGQGESEAFF
few	TRBJ1-1	TRBV5-6	.	TGTGCCAGCACCACCCGGGCAGGCAACACTGAAGCTTTCTTT	CASTTRAGNTEAFF
.	TRBJ2-3	TRBV5-5	.	TGTGCCAGCAGCTCGGAGTTCACAGATACGCAGTATTTT	CASSSEFTDTQYF
many	TRBJ1-5	TRBV12-3/TRBV12-4	TRBD1	TGTGCCAGCAGGGGACAGGGTTCAGGCCAGCCCCAGCATTTT	CASRGQGSGQPQHF
.	TRBJ2-1	TRBV11-3	.	TGTGCCCATAACCGGGGTGCTGAGCAGTTCTTC	CAHNRGAEQFF
.	TRBJ2-7	TRBV11-2	.	TGTGCCAGCAGCTTAGGCACAGTCGATCCCTACGAGCAGTACTTC	CASSLGTVDPYEQYF
.	TRBJ1-4	TRBV7-2	TRBD1	TGTGCCAGCAGACCTGCCGGGACAGCTAATGAAAAACTGTTTTTT	CASRPAGTANEKLFF
.	TRBJ2-5	TRBV11-2	.	TGTGCCAGCAGCTTATCAGGGATACAAGAGACCCAGTACTTC	CASSLSGIQETQYF
.	TRBJ1-1	TRBV7-9	.	TGTGCCAGCAGCTTATCTATAGGTAGCACTGAAGCTTTCTTT	CASSLSIGSTEAFF
few	TRBJ2-5	TRBV10-3	TRBD1	TGTGCCATCAATAGGGACAGGGAAGAGACCCAGTACTTC	CAINRDREETQYF
once	TRBJ2-5	TRBV29-1	.	TGCAGCGTTGCGGACAGACAAGAGACCCAGTACTTC	CSVADRQETQYF
.	TRBJ2-1	TRBV7-2	.	TGTGCCAGCAGCAAATCCCGGGGCTCTTGGTTCTTC	CASSKSRGSWFF
.	TRBJ2-2	TRBV6-1	.	TGTGCCAGCAACCCCTCGGGGGCCGGGGAGCTGTTTTTT	CASNPSGAGELFF
.	TRBJ2-2	TRBV7-2	.	TGTGCCAGCAGCTTAACCAGGGCAGGCACCGGGGAGCTGTTTTTT	CASSLTRAGTGELFF
few	TRBJ1-2	TRBV10-3	.	TGTGCCATCAGTGAAGAGGGTCGTATAGGCTATGGCTACACCTTC	CAISEEGRIGYGYTF
once	TRBJ1-2	TRBV12-3/TRBV12-4	.	TGTGCCAGCAGTTTACTCGCCGCCTATGGCTACACCTTC	CASSLLAAYGYTF
few	TRBJ2-1	TRBV3-1	TRBD1	TGTGCCAGCAGCCGGAACCCTGGGACAGGGGGCGCGGGGAGGTCCTACAATGAGCAGTTCTTC	CASSRNPGTGGAGRSYNEQFF
.	TRBJ2-1	TRBV5-6	TRBD2	TGTGCCAGCAGCTTGGCCGTTAGCGGGGTGTACAATGAGCAGTTCTTC	CASSLAVSGVYNEQFF
.	TRBJ1-2	TRBV15	.	TGTGCCCCCTGTATTGCCGGGCCGGAATATGGCTACACCTTC	CAPCIAGPEYGYTF
.	TRBJ2-2	TRBV18	.	TGTGCCAGCTCACCCCCCGGGAGGGGGCAGAACACCGGGGAGCTGTTTTTT	CASSPPGRGQNTGELFF
.	TRBJ2-1	TRBV5-1	.	TGCGCCAGCAGCCTAAGGGAACATGAGCAGTTCTTC	CASSLREHEQFF
few	TRBJ1-1	TRBV12-3/TRBV12-4	.	TGTGCCAGCAGTTGGCAATTAAACACTGAAGCTTTCTTT	CASSWQLNTEAFF
.	TRBJ2-1	TRBV25-1	TRBD1	TGTGCCAGCTCCCAGGACAGGTTCTACAATGAGCAGTTCTTC	CASSQDRFYNEQFF
.	TRBJ2-7	TRBV20-1	.	TGCAGTGCTAGAGGCTCGGCGTCCACCTCCTACGAGCAGTACTTC	CSARGSASTSYEQYF
few	TRBJ2-2	TRBV6-2/TRBV6-3	TRBD2	TGTGCCAGCAGTCGAGATAGCGGGGGGGCCGGGGAGCTGTTTTTT	CASSRDSGGAGELFF
few	TRBJ1-1	TRBV10-3	.	TGTGCCATCAGTGAGTGGGCTGGGAGGAACACTGAAGCTTTCTTT	CAISEWAGRNTEAFF
.	TRBJ1-6	TRBV3-1	.	TGTGCCAGCAGCAATTATCAGGGGAAATCACCCCTCCACTTT	CASSNYQGKSPLHF
.	TRBJ1-1	TRBV12-3/TRBV12-4	.	TGTGCCAGCAGTTCGGACAGAATGAACACTGAAGCTTTCTTT	CASSSDRMNTEAFF
.	TRBJ2-1	TRBV12-3/TRBV12-4	.	TGTGCCAGCAGTCCCCCCGGTCCTTCGGCCAATGAGCAGTTCTTC	CASSPPGPSANEQFF
.	TRBJ1-6	TRBV5-1	.	TGCGCCAGCAGCAGTACAGGGTCCTCACCCCTCCACTTT	CASSSTGSSPLHF
.	TRBJ2-1	TRBV24-1	TRBD2	TGTGCCACCAGTGCCAGCGGGAGTAATGGTGAGCAGTTCTTC	CATSASGSNGEQFF
.	TRBJ1-2	TRBV7-2	.	TGTGCCAGCAGCCCAGGAGGGGGTAGAATTAACTATGGCTACACCTTC	CASSPGGGRINYGYTF
.	TRBJ1-5	TRBV14	.	TGTGCCAGCAGGCGAGCGCGACGGGGGCTCAATCAGCCCCAGCATTTT	CASRRARRGLNQPQHF
few	TRBJ1-1	TRBV6-1	TRBD1	TGTGCCAGCAGACCACAGGGGGCCTCTGAAGCTTTCTTT	CASRPQGASEAFF